One sample yielded the 21 T cell receptor beta chains listed below, sequenced in a study of early stage breast cancer tumors. Repertoires were generated with immunoSEQ multiplex PCR, while TCRdb's copy carries only in-frame clones and drops some. The sample lists about 50,000 clones, around 83% seen once, with approximately 1.4% in the top ten. The sequenced sample consisted of blood. These TCRs come from a person aged 50-59 years with breast cancer.

In nucleotides, the CDR3 is TGTGCCAGCAGATTACACAACGAGCAGTACTTC. Its translation: CASRLHNEQYF. The chain uses TRBV28 and TRBJ2-7; D gene unclear. CDR3 length equals 11 residues. CDR1 and CDR2 (germline): MDHEN, SYDVKM. Trimming cost V 6 bases and J 5 bases, with 8 bases left between them.

J is TRBJ1-2 and V is TRBV28, with D maybe TRBD1 (5 bases). Germline CDR1 is MDHEN and CDR2 is SYDVKM. The CDR3 sequence is 11 residues long. The germline V and J ends were trimmed by 8 bases and 4 bases, with 8 bases remaining between them. CDR3 protein: CASEGTYGYTF. DNA of the CDR3: TGTGCCAGCGAAGGGACCTATGGCTACACCTTC.

V usage is TRBV9 and J usage is TRBJ2-5; TRBD1 matches at 8 bases. Trimming cost V 3 bases and J 1 base; bases outside gene matches: 2. There are 14 residues in the CDR3. Germline values: CDR1 SGDLS, CDR2 YYNGEE. The CDR3 coding sequence is TGTGCCAGCAGCGGTGACAGGGGCCAAGAGACCCAGTACTTC. This encodes CASSGDRGQETQYF.

This sequence joins TRBV6-1 and TRBJ2-7, with 14 bases identical to TRBD2. From germline, CDR1 is MNHNS and CDR2 SASEGT. This CDR3 is 14 amino acids long. Losses at the gene ends were 8 bases for V and 5 bases for J; bases not matched to a gene: 5. For the CDR3, the DNA is TGTGCCAGCCGACTAGCGGGAGGGCCCCACGAGCAGTACTTC. Protein sequence: CASRLAGGPHEQYF.

This chain links TRBV5-1 with TRBJ2-5, with 7 bases lining up with TRBD1. The CDR3 is 16 amino acids. Trimming removed 8 bases from V and 0 bases from J; junction bases left unmatched: 13. Looked up from germline, CDR1 is SGHRS and CDR2 is YFSETQ. The CDR3: CASMRGLVGYQETQYF. The CDR3 DNA sequence: TGCGCCAGTATGAGGGGGCTCGTGGGGTACCAAGAGACCCAGTACTTC.

The J gene is TRBJ1-2, the V gene TRBV28; D is perhaps TRBD1 (5 bases). V was shortened by 2 bases and J by 3 bases, with 7 bases between the two germline ends. The CDR3 extends over 13 amino acids. CDR1 and CDR2 (germline): MDHEN, SYDVKM. The CDR3 DNA sequence: TGTGCCAGCAGTTTAGGGGGGGACTATGGCTACACCTTC. Encoded protein: CASSLGGDYGYTF.

This clone occurred once. J is TRBJ2-5 and V is TRBV10-1; TRBD1 agrees at 8 bases. The V gene end was trimmed by 3 bases and the J gene end by 6 bases; junction bases not matched to a gene: 9. The CDR3 totals 15 residues. CDR1 WNHNN and CDR2 SYGVQD come from the germline V gene (reference sequence). The CDR3 DNA is TGCGCCAGCAGTGAACTACAGGGGGGCCTACAGACCCAGTACTTC. Residues: CASSELQGGLQTQYF.

The rearrangement links TRBV18 to TRBJ2-7; 11 bases fit TRBD2. V was pared by 3 bases and J by 0 bases, with 1 base of the junction left unmatched. The CDR3 has 15 residues. Germline loops: CDR1 KGHSH, CDR2 LQKENI. The CDR3 DNA follows: TGTGCCAGCTCACCTGGGACTAGCGGCTCCTACGAGCAGTACTTC. Its translation is CASSPGTSGSYEQYF. Based on the CDR3 plus reference TRBV18 and TRBJ2-7, the full variable domain is NAGVMQNPRHLVRRRGQEARLRCSPMKGHSHVYWYRQLPEEGLKFMVYLQKENIIDESGMPKERFSAEFPKEGPSILRIQQVVRGDSAAYFCASSPGTSGSYEQYFGPGTRLTVT.

This clone came up once. V and J are TRBV2 and TRBJ1-2; D is ambiguous. Germline V lookup: CDR1 SNHLY, CDR2 FYNNEI. V shed 7 bases and J shed 8 bases, with 8 bases lying between them. CDR3 size: 10 residues. The CDR3 is CASNGIGYTF. For the CDR3, the DNA is TGTGCCAGCAATGGTATCGGCTACACCTTC.

This clone was observed a single time. J is TRBJ1-2 and V is TRBV7-9; no firm D call. Looked up from germline, CDR1 is SEHNR and CDR2 is FQNEAQ (reference sequence). The CDR3 is 14 residues long. Trimming took off 4 bases at V and 6 bases at J, with 15 bases between the two ends. The CDR3 DNA sequence: TGTGCCAGCAGCTCCGGTCCCCAATCACATGGCTACACCTTC. This translates into CASSSGPQSHGYTF.

This chain joins TRBV7-2 and TRBJ2-3; 9 nucleotides line up with TRBD2. With 5 bases clipped from V and 2 bases from J, the junction kept 8 bases outside the gene matches. Germline values: CDR1 SGHTA, CDR2 FQGNSA. The CDR3 has 16 amino acids. CDR3 nucleotide sequence: TGTGCCAGCAGCGCTAGAGCGGGGGGTAACACAGATACGCAGTATTTT. Protein sequence: CASSARAGGNTDTQYF.

This chain connects TRBV27 to TRBJ2-2; D is undetermined. The CDR3 contains 12 residues. Germline V gene lookup returns CDR1 MNHEY and CDR2 SMNVEV (reference sequence). Trimming stripped 0 bases from V and 6 bases from J, with 2 bases between. In DNA, the CDR3 is TGTGCCAGCAGTTTATCTGCCGGGGAGCTGTTTTTT. Translation: CASSLSAGELFF.

The V and J genes are TRBV6-1 and TRBJ1-2, with D perhaps matching TRBD1 (5 bases). CDR3 length: 13 residues. Germline V gives CDR1 MNHNS, CDR2 SASEGT. Trimming left V 7 bases short and J 8 bases short, with 17 bases between. The CDR3 reads CASTQRVGDGYTF. As DNA, the CDR3 is TGTGCCAGCACTCAACGGGTCGGGGACGGCTACACCTTC.

The chain links TRBV7-6 to TRBJ1-2; tentatively, D is TRBD1 (5 bases). From germline, CDR1 is SGHVS and CDR2 FNYEAQ. The length of the CDR3 is 14 residues. V was trimmed by 5 bases and J by 5 bases, leaving 15 bases between them. CDR3 DNA sequence: TGTGCCAGCAGCCAAGAAGGGGTTTGGTATGGCTACACCTTC. The encoded protein is CASSQEGVWYGYTF.

This clone turned up a few times. The rearrangement uses TRBV30 and TRBJ1-4; 10 bases fit TRBD1. The CDR3 extends over 14 amino acids. CDR1 GTSNPN and CDR2 SVGIG come from the germline V gene (reference sequence). With V trimmed by 3 bases and J by 8 bases, 6 bases remained unmatched. The CDR3 sequence: CAWSSGTGDEKLFF. DNA of the CDR3: TGTGCCTGGAGCTCCGGGACAGGGGACGAAAAACTGTTTTTT.

The gene calls are TRBV6-5 and TRBJ2-2, with 7 bases identical to TRBD1. The germline CDR1 and CDR2 sequences are MNHEY and SVGAGI. The V segment lost 10 bases and the J segment 5 bases; nucleotides outside the gene matches: 7. The CDR3 totals 13 residues. CDR3 region: CATRDSGTGELFF. The CDR3 DNA sequence: TGTGCCACCCGGGACAGTGGGACCGGGGAGCTGTTTTTT.

The chain joins TRBV19 to TRBJ1-2; weak D call: TRBD1 (5 bases). CDR3 length equals 15 residues. CDR1 is LNHDA, CDR2 SQIVND, per germline (reference sequence). The V and J ends lost 4 bases and 4 bases respectively, with 16 bases between them. The CDR3: CASSTPGKFTYGYTF. The CDR3 nucleotides read TGTGCCAGTAGTACGCCAGGGAAATTTACCTATGGCTACACCTTC.

This clone has only one observation. CDR3 amino acids: CASSQDLANEKLFF. Written as DNA, the CDR3 is TGTGCCAGCTCACAGGATTTAGCTAATGAAAAACTGTTTTTT. The chain employs TRBV18 and TRBJ1-4; D remains unclear. With 4 bases removed from V and 3 bases from J, the gap between germline ends came to 9 bases. CDR3 length: 14 amino acids. Germline values: CDR1 KGHSH, CDR2 LQKENI.

The V and J genes are TRBV6-5 and TRBJ2-7; no clear D. Germline CDR1 reads MNHEY; CDR2 reads SVGAGI. The CDR3 has 14 amino acids. V lost 7 bases and J 2 bases, leaving 15 bases between the germline ends. In DNA, the CDR3 is TGTGCCAGCATGGTACAAGGGAATCCCTACGAGCAGTACTTC. This translates into CASMVQGNPYEQYF.

The chain joins TRBV5-4 to TRBJ2-2; no firm D call. CDR1 and CDR2 (germline): SGHNT, YYREEE (reference sequence). V lost 2 bases and J 6 bases, leaving 14 bases between the germline ends. This CDR3 region has 15 residues. CDR3 coding DNA: TGTGCCAGCAGCTTTTGGCTAGTCGGGCCCGGGGAGCTGTTTTTT. This translates into CASSFWLVGPGELFF.

The CDR3 here is CASSSQVAGGRDNTEAFF. The CDR3 DNA follows: TGTGCCAGCTCATCGCAGGTAGCCGGGGGTCGGGATAACACTGAAGCTTTCTTT. V usage is TRBV18 and J usage is TRBJ1-1; a weak D match, TRBD1 (5 bases). From germline, CDR1 is KGHSH and CDR2 LQKENI. V lost 5 bases and J lost 2, with 24 bases in between. The CDR3 loop spans 18 amino acids.